The 15 T cell receptor beta chains given below trace back to one sample, sequenced in a study of cytomegalovirus exposure and HLA in healthy donors. The PCR contained 60 Vbeta and 13 Jbeta primers. Assay: immunoSEQ multiplex PCR; the TCRdb copy retains only in-frame clones and omits some. The table records around 100,000 clones, around 79% of them present only once. Sequencing was carried out using PBMCs. All receptors derive from a woman between 35 and 50 years old in good health and CMV-seronegative.

The chain has TRBV19 and TRBJ2-3; TRBD2 matches 12 bases. CDR1 and CDR2 (germline): LNHDA, SQIVND (reference sequence). This CDR3 has 16 amino acids. V shed 0 bases, J shed 5 bases, and the junction held 3 bases outside the gene matches. CDR3 coding DNA: TGTGCCAGTAGTATAGACCCTAGCGGGGGGGTAGATACGCAGTATTTT. The encoded protein is CASSIDPSGGVDTQYF.

V and J are TRBV18 and TRBJ2-5; TRBD1 might be the D (5 bases). The length of the CDR3 is 16 residues. The V gene's germline CDR1 is KGHSH and CDR2 LQKENI. The germline V and J ends were trimmed by 1 base and 5 bases, with 17 bases remaining between them. The CDR3 region is CASSPRSIQGRETQYF. In nucleotides, the CDR3 is TGTGCCAGCTCACCACGGTCGATCCAGGGTAGGGAGACCCAGTACTTC.

This clone occurred once. The chain has TRBV6-5 and TRBJ2-7; D unclear. V shed 0 bases and J shed 0 bases, with 12 bases lying between them. CDR3 size: 16 residues. Looked up from germline, CDR1 is MNHEY and CDR2 is SVGAGI. The DNA of the CDR3 is TGTGCCAGCAGTTACTCAGGAGATGCTAGCTCCTACGAGCAGTACTTC. It specifies CASSYSGDASSYEQYF.

The CDR3 spells CASSQGLAGGTDTQYF. As DNA, the CDR3 is TGTGCCAGCAGCCAAGGGCTAGCGGGAGGCACAGATACGCAGTATTTT. The chain is built from TRBV4-2 and TRBJ2-3; 10 bases fit TRBD2. This CDR3 region has 16 residues. V trimming: 1 base; J trimming: 1 base; junction bases outside the gene matches: 2. From germline, CDR1 is LGHNA and CDR2 YNFKEQ.

V and J are TRBV4-3 and TRBJ1-4, with 9 bases that match TRBD1. V lost 1 base and J lost 8; bases outside the gene matches: 11. This CDR3 comprises 17 residues. Germline assignment: CDR1 LGHNA and CDR2 YSLEER. This CDR3 reads CASSQGFDRGVSEKLFF. The CDR3 DNA reads as TGCGCCAGCAGCCAAGGGTTCGACAGGGGGGTATCCGAAAAACTGTTTTTT.

J is TRBJ2-3 and V is TRBV6-1; maybe TRBD1 (6 bases). The CDR3 sequence is 13 residues long. Trimming took 7 bases from V and 1 from J, leaving 9 bases between them. CDR1 is MNHNS and CDR2 is SASEGT in the germline V gene. CDR3 sequence (DNA): TGTGCCAGCAAACAGGGTGGCACAGATACGCAGTATTTT. It encodes CASKQGGTDTQYF.

The chain uses TRBV7-6 and TRBJ2-1, with a possible D match to TRBD2 (6 bases). CDR1 and CDR2 (germline): SGHVS, FNYEAQ. Trimming removed 1 base from V and 6 bases from J, with 13 bases in between. CDR3 length: 15 residues. The CDR3 DNA follows: TGTGCCAGCAGCTTAGGACTAGGCGGCTCCAATGAGCAGTTCTTC. Its protein product is CASSLGLGGSNEQFF.

The genes are TRBV2 and TRBJ2-3, with 8 nucleotides matching TRBD1. Germline V gene lookup returns CDR1 SNHLY and CDR2 FYNNEI. V lost 6 bases to trimming and J lost 4 bases; unmatched junction nucleotides: 9. The CDR3 is 15 residues long. CDR3 loop: CASSRGRGDSDTQYF. CDR3 DNA sequence: TGTGCCAGCAGCAGGGGGCGCGGGGACTCAGATACGCAGTATTTT.

V gene TRBV7-3 combines with J gene TRBJ1-1; no clear D. There are 14 residues in the CDR3. V was cut by 5 bases and J by 7 bases, with 17 bases left in between. From germline, CDR1 is SGHTA and CDR2 FQGTGA. The DNA of the CDR3 is TGTGCCAGCAGCGAAAATGTGGGAGGTAGTGAAGCTTTCTTT. Translation gives CASSENVGGSEAFF.

The chain uses TRBV4-3 and TRBJ1-3; TRBD1 is a possible D gene (5 bases). V dropped 0 bases and J dropped 0 bases, with 9 bases sitting between them. Germline loops: CDR1 LGHNA, CDR2 YSLEER. CDR3 length: 16 amino acids. The CDR3 loop reads CASSQDWGGSGNTIYF. Here the CDR3 DNA reads TGCGCCAGCAGCCAAGACTGGGGGGGCTCTGGAAACACCATATATTTT.

The chain is built from TRBV27 and TRBJ1-2; 8 nucleotides agree with TRBD1. CDR3 length: 14 residues. V was pared by 8 bases and J by 0 bases, with 5 bases of the junction left unmatched. CDR1 and CDR2 from the germline V gene are MNHEY and SMNVEV (reference sequence). Here the CDR3 DNA reads TGTGCCAGCGGAATGACAGGGGCTAACTATGGCTACACCTTC. This gives the protein CASGMTGANYGYTF.

V gene TRBV6-6 combines with J gene TRBJ2-7; 7 bases fit TRBD2. With V trimmed by 4 bases and J by 2 bases, 2 bases remained unmatched. The CDR3 totals 13 residues. Germline CDR1 reads MNHNY; CDR2 reads SVGAGI (reference sequence). This CDR3 reads CASSLAGPYEQYF. DNA of the CDR3: TGTGCCAGCAGTTTAGCGGGTCCCTACGAGCAGTACTTC.

V usage is TRBV2 and J usage is TRBJ2-5; unclear D gene. V was cut by 4 bases and J by 5 bases, with 5 bases left in between. The CDR3 runs 11 residues. Germline V gene data show CDR1 as SNHLY and CDR2 as FYNNEI. CDR3 in DNA: TGTGCCAGCAGTGGAGAGGAGACCCAGTACTTC. Protein sequence: CASSGEETQYF.

Worth noting for this clone: Its ends do not fully match the called genes, so a read error is possible. Distinct nucleotide sequences in the sample also encode this CDR3. V and J are TRBV6-1 and TRBJ2-7; weak D call: TRBD1 (5 bases). CDR3 length: 15 residues. Germline V gives CDR1 MNHNS, CDR2 SASEGT. The CDR3 nucleotides read TGTGCTAGCAGTGAAGCGCTGGGGCCTATCTACAAGCAGTACTTC. It specifies CASSEALGPIYKQYF.

The chain joins TRBV18 to TRBJ2-5; 11 bases map to TRBD2. This CDR3 is 17 amino acids long. Germline V gives CDR1 KGHSH, CDR2 LQKENI. V dropped 2 bases and J dropped 3; count of bases not matched to a gene: 8. The CDR3 loop is CASSPWETSGTEETQYF. CDR3 sequence (DNA): TGTGCCAGCTCACCATGGGAGACTAGCGGGACAGAAGAGACCCAGTACTTC. The full variable domain, with the rest looked up from reference TRBV18 and TRBJ2-5, is NAGVMQNPRHLVRRRGQEARLRCSPMKGHSHVYWYRQLPEEGLKFMVYLQKENIIDESGMPKERFSAEFPKEGPSILRIQQVVRGDSAAYFCASSPWETSGTEETQYFGPGTRLLVL.